The 7 T cell receptor beta chains below were found in one sample sequenced in a study of post-analysis software for immune sequencing data. General observations from the study: There were roughly five TRBV segments more frequent in patients than controls, and TRBV5-6, TRBV5-1 and TRBV20-1 were among them.

Each TCR beta cDNA library carried unique molecular identifiers. TCRdb re-called the PCR reads through MiXCR, storing one row per CDR3 protein. Of approximately 630,000 distinct CDR3 sequences in the sample, over 45% were seen once. No antigens are known for them. Sequencing input: blood. The receptors stem from a girl under 10 years old with multiple sclerosis.

The chain recombines TRBV28 with TRBJ2-1; TRBD2 aligns across 10 bases. This CDR3 has 16 residues. Germline V gene data show CDR1 as MDHEN and CDR2 as SYDVKM. The V segment lost 5 bases and the J segment 5 bases; nucleotides outside the gene matches: 9. The CDR3 bases are TGTGCCAGCAGTCCGGACCTAGCGGGAGTCCACAATGAGCAGTTCTTC. Amino acids: CASSPDLAGVHNEQFF.

The chain joins TRBV7-2 to TRBJ2-1; 10 positions match TRBD2. V trimming: 1 base; J trimming: 0 bases; junction bases outside the gene matches: 12. The V gene's germline CDR1 is SGHTA and CDR2 FQGNSA. The CDR3 sequence is 20 residues long. The chain's CDR3 is CASSLEGSGRFKDSYNEQFF. CDR3 sequence (DNA): TGTGCCAGCAGCTTAGAAGGTAGCGGGAGGTTCAAGGACTCCTACAATGAGCAGTTCTTC.

This chain links TRBV2 with TRBJ1-5, with 8 positions matching TRBD1. The trim removed 4 bases at V and 5 bases at J, leaving 7 bases unmatched. This CDR3 contains 15 residues. Germline V CDR1 and CDR2: SNHLY, FYNNEI. Here the CDR3 reads CASSGTGQGYQPQHF. The CDR3 DNA follows: TGTGCCAGCAGTGGAACCGGACAGGGCTATCAGCCCCAGCATTTT.

V is TRBV15 and J is TRBJ1-1, with a possible D match to TRBD1 (5 bases). V lost 3 bases to trimming and J lost 0 bases, with 11 bases between them. The CDR3 runs to 15 residues. The germline V gene has CDR1 LNHNV and CDR2 YYDKDF (reference sequence). CDR3 protein: CATSSGGRVNTEAFF. The CDR3 DNA reads TGTGCCACCAGCAGCGGGGGACGGGTGAACACTGAAGCTTTCTTT.

This clonotype was seen a handful of times. The chain recombines TRBV15 with TRBJ2-3, with D tentatively TRBD1 or TRBD2 (5 bases each). Germline-derived CDR1 and CDR2 are LNHNV and YYDKDF (reference sequence). The CDR3 spans 15 residues. V was shortened by 1 base and J by 1 base, with 9 bases between the two germline ends. The CDR3, as DNA: TGTGCCACCAGCAGAGTGAGAGGGGGCACAGATACGCAGTATTTT. Translation gives CATSRVRGGTDTQYF.

About this clonotype: An end of the junction differs from the germline gene, which may be a read error. The rearrangement links TRBV2 to TRBJ1-5, with D hard to call. The CDR3 sequence is 14 residues long. In germline, CDR1 is SNHLY, CDR2 FYNNEI. The CDR3 bases are TGTGCCAACAGTCGGCCTGATAGCAATCAGCCCCAGCATTTT. Protein: CANSRPDSNQPQHF.

This sequence joins TRBV12-3 or TRBV12-4 and TRBJ1-2; maybe TRBD1 (5 bases). This CDR3 has 15 residues. The V end lost 8 bases, the J end lost 4 bases, and 20 bases lay between the germline ends. CDR3 loop: CASQGVQGIGYGYTF. The CDR3 nucleotides read TGTGCCAGCCAAGGGGTTCAGGGCATCGGCTATGGCTACACCTTC.